The T cell receptor (beta chain) described here comes from a study of shared clonotypes between healthy human individuals. Study summary: Serving as donors were a couple of women and three men, whose ages spanned 18 to 49. Findings and caveats of the study: Only blood was sampled, and tissue TCR repertoires likely differ from blood ones.

Assay execution proceeded at the deep level. Assay used: immunoSEQ multiplex PCR; TCRdb lists only in-frame clones, some missing. Among over a million clones, around four fifths were seen once, and the ten largest hold 1.2% to 1.5%. Germline V gives CDR1 KGHSH, CDR2 LQKENI. The CDR3 is 16 residues long. The junction had 9 bases not matched to a gene; V was cut back by 3 bases and J by 7 bases. To note about this clone: No antigen is known for it.

The sequence was obtained from a man younger than 35 in good health. Sample: memory CD4+ T cells sorted from blood. Sample subset: CD45RA-negative fraction. The chain has TRBV18 and TRBJ2-1, with 10 bases that match TRBD1. The CDR3 spells CASSPGRDRGRNEQFF. The CDR3 region has the DNA TGTGCCAGCTCACCGGGCCGGGACAGGGGAAGAAATGAGCAGTTCTTC. Drawing the rest from reference TRBV18 and TRBJ2-1, the complete variable domain is NAGVMQNPRHLVRRRGQEARLRCSPMKGHSHVYWYRQLPEEGLKFMVYLQKENIIDESGMPKERFSAEFPKEGPSILRIQQVVRGDSAAYFCASSPGRDRGRNEQFFGPGTRLTVL.